The 20 T cell receptor beta chains below all came from one sample that was sequenced in a study of T cell changes during pregnancy in multiple sclerosis. Method: immunoSEQ multiplex PCR; TCRdb's copy keeps in-frame clones and lacks some. The sample lists 25,000 to 30,000 clones, about 92% seen once, with around 0.67% in the top ten. Specimen: CD4+ T cells from peripheral blood mononuclear cells, collected in the first trimester of pregnancy. The origin of the receptors is a female donor with multiple sclerosis, enrolled in a pregnancy study.

This chain connects TRBV5-1 to TRBJ2-1; D is perhaps TRBD2 (6 bases). The CDR3 loop spans 15 amino acids. Germline V gene lookup returns CDR1 SGHRS and CDR2 YFSETQ. V lost 0 bases and J lost 7, with 14 bases in between. The CDR3 sequence: CASSLGAGSLNEQFF. The CDR3 DNA reads as TGCGCCAGCAGCTTGGGAGCGGGTAGTTTGAATGAGCAGTTCTTC.

The rearrangement links TRBV18 to TRBJ1-1; D unresolved. CDR1 and CDR2 from the germline V gene are KGHSH and LQKENI. This CDR3 spans 14 amino acids. Trimming pared 10 bases from V and 3 bases from J, leaving 18 bases between. For the CDR3, the DNA is TGTGCCAACAAGGAGAATACACTGGACACTGAAGCTTTCTTT. It yields the protein CANKENTLDTEAFF.

This sequence joins TRBV30 and TRBJ1-4, with D perhaps matching TRBD1 (6 bases). The CDR3 is made up of 14 amino acids. Per the germline V gene, CDR1 is GTSNPN and CDR2 is SVGIG (reference sequence). Trimming stripped 2 bases from V and 6 bases from J, with 13 bases between. The CDR3 region is CAWSRGGSDEKLFF. The CDR3 coding sequence is TGTGCCTGGAGTAGGGGGGGTTCGGATGAAAAACTGTTTTTT.

The gene calls are TRBV2 and TRBJ2-1, with 14 bases aligning to TRBD2. This CDR3 spans 15 amino acids. V shed 7 bases, J shed 5 bases, and the junction held 4 bases outside the gene matches. Per the germline V gene, CDR1 is SNHLY and CDR2 is FYNNEI. This CDR3 reads CASKRGLAGDNEQFF. The CDR3 DNA reads as TGTGCCAGCAAAAGGGGACTAGCGGGGGACAATGAGCAGTTCTTC.

The J gene is TRBJ1-1, the V gene TRBV5-6; perhaps TRBD1 as D (6 bases). Germline values: CDR1 SGHDT, CDR2 YYEEEE. This CDR3 comprises 14 residues. Trimming stripped 4 bases from V and 11 bases from J, with 21 bases between. CDR3 loop: CASSLGHQRREAFF. The DNA for the CDR3 is TGTGCCAGCAGCCTGGGACACCAACGCCGGGAGGCTTTCTTT.

The J gene is TRBJ2-5, the V gene TRBV18, with 12 bases fitting TRBD2. There are 17 residues in the CDR3. Germline CDR1 is KGHSH and CDR2 is LQKENI. V dropped 0 bases and J dropped 6; count of bases not matched to a gene: 8. The CDR3 DNA reads TGTGCCAGCTCACCACCCGCTAGCGGGGGGGCCATGAAGACCCAGTACTTC. This encodes CASSPPASGGAMKTQYF.

In DNA form, the CDR3 reads TGCAGCGTTGAAGGGGGGACAGGGAGTAGAAGGGACACTGAAGCTTTCTTT. Protein sequence: CSVEGGTGSRRDTEAFF. V and J are TRBV29-1 and TRBJ1-1; 9 nucleotides align to TRBD1. The CDR3 loop spans 17 amino acids. Trimming removed 1 base from V and 3 bases from J; junction bases left unmatched: 12. Looked up from germline, CDR1 is SQVTM and CDR2 is ANQGSEA.

CDR3 region: CSAYSPDTQYF. CDR3 in DNA: TGCAGTGCGTATTCCCCAGATACGCAGTATTTT. This chain joins TRBV20-1 and TRBJ2-3; unclear D gene. The CDR3 is made up of 11 amino acids. With 6 bases removed from V and 4 bases from J, the gap between germline ends came to 8 bases. Germline V gene sequence: CDR1 DFQATT, CDR2 SNEGSKA (reference sequence).

The CDR3 protein is CAISTSRETQYF. For the CDR3, the DNA is TGTGCCATTTCGACTAGCCGGGAGACCCAGTACTTC. The genes are TRBV2 and TRBJ2-5, with TRBD2 matching over 7 bases. In germline, CDR1 is SNHLY, CDR2 FYNNEI. Trimming removed 10 bases from V and 5 bases from J; junction bases left unmatched: 7. The CDR3 covers 12 residues.

This clone was observed once. The chain combines TRBV5-4 with TRBJ1-2; TRBD1 matches 9 bases. V shed 4 bases, J shed 8 bases, and the junction held 3 bases outside the gene matches. CDR3 length: 12 amino acids. The germline V gene has CDR1 SGHNT and CDR2 YYREEE (reference sequence). CDR3 amino acids: CASSRDRVGYTF. The CDR3 nucleotides are TGTGCCAGCAGCCGGGACAGGGTCGGCTACACCTTC.

The CDR3 DNA reads TGTGCCAGTAGTAAGACTAGCTCCTACGAGCAGTACTTC. It specifies CASSKTSSYEQYF. This chain uses TRBV19 with TRBJ2-7, with D possibly TRBD2 on 6 matching bases. Trimming shortened V by 4 bases and J by 0 bases, and 7 bases separated the two germline ends. The germline CDR1 and CDR2 sequences are LNHDA and SQIVND (reference sequence). The CDR3 has 13 residues.

A few counts support this clone. This chain joins TRBV7-8 and TRBJ1-1, with a weak D call TRBD1 (5 bases). CDR1 is SGHVS, CDR2 FQNEAQ, per germline. V lost 5 bases and J 1 base, leaving 14 bases between the germline ends. CDR3 length: 15 residues. The DNA for the CDR3 is TGTGCCAGCAGCCATATGCTTCAGGGGAACACTGAAGCTTTCTTT. Protein: CASSHMLQGNTEAFF.

The V and J genes are TRBV7-2 and TRBJ1-2; weak D call: TRBD1 (5 bases). The CDR3 totals 16 residues. Germline values: CDR1 SGHTA, CDR2 FQGNSA. The ends were cut back, 4 bases at V and 5 bases at J, with 20 bases in the middle. CDR3 coding DNA: TGTGCCAGCAGCTCCTACGCCGGAGGGGAACGGTATGGCTACACCTTC. Its translation is CASSSYAGGERYGYTF.

The V gene is TRBV7-2, the J gene TRBJ2-3; TRBD2 aligns across 12 bases. V dropped 5 bases and J dropped 6; count of bases not matched to a gene: 6. CDR1 and CDR2 from the germline V gene are SGHTA and FQGNSA. The CDR3 runs 15 residues. The CDR3 DNA reads TGTGCCAGCAGCGGCACCGGGACTAGCGGGGATACGCAGTATTTT. As protein: CASSGTGTSGDTQYF.

This clone was observed a few times. V usage is TRBV20-1 and J usage is TRBJ1-2; 7 nucleotides agree with TRBD1. Germline V CDR1 and CDR2: DFQATT, SNEGSKA (reference sequence). CDR3 size: 11 residues. V was pared by 6 bases and J by 8 bases, with 6 bases of the junction left unmatched. CDR3 in amino acids: CSANRGEGYTF. CDR3 bases: TGCAGTGCGAACAGGGGTGAAGGCTACACCTTC.

Here the CDR3 reads CASSLIPLGPQHF. The DNA of the CDR3 is TGTGCCAGCAGCTTGATCCCTCTAGGGCCCCAGCATTTT. V and J are TRBV7-2 and TRBJ1-5; no firm D call. V shed 3 bases and J shed 9 bases, with 12 bases lying between them. This CDR3 is built from 13 residues. Looked up from germline, CDR1 is SGHTA and CDR2 is FQGNSA.

The sample holds a few counts of this clone. CDR3 sequence (DNA): TGTGCCAGCAGCCCCGGAGGGACTATGAACACTGAAGCTTTCTTT. Encoded protein: CASSPGGTMNTEAFF. V is TRBV28 and J is TRBJ1-1; maybe TRBD1 (5 bases). The CDR3 is 15 amino acids. Trimming removed 6 bases from V and 0 bases from J, with 14 bases in between. Germline assignment: CDR1 MDHEN and CDR2 SYDVKM.

This clone was recorded once. The chain has TRBV4-3 and TRBJ1-2; 8 bases map to TRBD1. Trimming at V came to 3 bases and at J to 8 bases, leaving 8 bases not matched to a gene. The CDR3 is made up of 14 amino acids. CDR1 LGHNA and CDR2 YSLEER come from the germline V gene. In nucleotides, the CDR3 is TGCGCCAGCAGCCACCCGGGACAGGCCATCGGCTACACCTTC. Translating it yields CASSHPGQAIGYTF.

The chain is built from TRBV5-6 and TRBJ1-2; 8 bases fit TRBD1. This CDR3 spans 13 amino acids. CDR1 is SGHDT, CDR2 YYEEEE, per germline. Trimming at V came to 1 base and at J to 7 bases, leaving 3 bases not matched to a gene. CDR3: CASSLFQGAGYTF. DNA for the CDR3: TGTGCCAGCAGCTTGTTTCAGGGGGCTGGCTACACCTTC. The variable domain in full, completed from reference TRBV5-6 and TRBJ1-2, reads DAGVTQSPTHLIKTRGQQVTLRCSPKSGHDTVSWYQQALGQGPQFIFQYYEEEERQRGNFPDRFSGHQFPNYSSELNVNALLLGDSALYLCASSLFQGAGYTFGSGTRLTVV.

The genes are TRBV7-3 and TRBJ2-1, with a tentative D call TRBD2 (5 bases). V lost 0 bases and J 0 bases, leaving 12 bases between the germline ends. Germline values: CDR1 SGHTA, CDR2 FQGTGA. This CDR3 has 17 amino acids. The CDR3 DNA reads as TGTGCCAGCAGCTTAACGGGTAGCGAAAGCTCCTACAATGAGCAGTTCTTC. Residues: CASSLTGSESSYNEQFF.